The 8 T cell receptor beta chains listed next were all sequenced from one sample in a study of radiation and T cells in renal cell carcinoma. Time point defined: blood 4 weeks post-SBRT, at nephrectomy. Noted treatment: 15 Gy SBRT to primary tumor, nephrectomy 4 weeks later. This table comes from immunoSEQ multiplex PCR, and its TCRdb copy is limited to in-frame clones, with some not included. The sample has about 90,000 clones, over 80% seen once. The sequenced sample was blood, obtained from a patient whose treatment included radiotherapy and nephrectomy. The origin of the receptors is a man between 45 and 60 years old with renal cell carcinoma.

CDR3 DNA sequence: TGTGCCACCAGCAGAGGTGGGGGAGGGGAAAGCTACGAGCAGTACTTC. Its translation is CATSRGGGGESYEQYF. The chain joins TRBV15 to TRBJ2-7; 7 nucleotides match TRBD2. The CDR3 has 16 amino acids. CDR1 is LNHNV and CDR2 is YYDKDF in the germline V gene (reference sequence). V was clipped by 1 base and J by 3 bases; unmatched bases: 9.

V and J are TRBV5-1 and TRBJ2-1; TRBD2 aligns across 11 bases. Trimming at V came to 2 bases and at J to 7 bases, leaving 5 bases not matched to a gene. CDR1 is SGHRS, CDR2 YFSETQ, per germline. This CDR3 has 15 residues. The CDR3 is CASSFVAGGPNEQFF. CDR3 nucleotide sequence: TGCGCCAGCAGCTTCGTAGCGGGAGGGCCAAATGAGCAGTTCTTC.

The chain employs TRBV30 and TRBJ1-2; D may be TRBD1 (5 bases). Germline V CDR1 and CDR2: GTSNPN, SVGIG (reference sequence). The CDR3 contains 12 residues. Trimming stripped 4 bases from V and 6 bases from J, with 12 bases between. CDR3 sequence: CAWTKIRDGYTF. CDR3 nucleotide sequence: TGTGCCTGGACCAAAATCAGGGATGGCTACACCTTC.

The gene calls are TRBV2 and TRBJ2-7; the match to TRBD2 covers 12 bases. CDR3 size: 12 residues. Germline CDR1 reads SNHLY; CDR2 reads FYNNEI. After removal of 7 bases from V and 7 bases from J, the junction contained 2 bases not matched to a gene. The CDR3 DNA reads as TGTGCCAGCATGGGACTAGCGGGTGAGCAGTACTTC. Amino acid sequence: CASMGLAGEQYF.

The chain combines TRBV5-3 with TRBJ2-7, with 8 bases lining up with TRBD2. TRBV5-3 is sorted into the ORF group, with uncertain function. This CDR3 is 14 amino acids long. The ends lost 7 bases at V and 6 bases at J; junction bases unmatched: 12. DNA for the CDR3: TGTGCCAGACCACTCGGAGCGGGGGTAGGCGAGCAGTACTTC. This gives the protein CARPLGAGVGEQYF.

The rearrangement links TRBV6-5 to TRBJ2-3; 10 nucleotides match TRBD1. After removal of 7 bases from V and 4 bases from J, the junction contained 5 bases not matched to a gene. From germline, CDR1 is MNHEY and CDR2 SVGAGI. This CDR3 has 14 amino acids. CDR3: CASTRGQGADTQYF. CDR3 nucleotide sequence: TGTGCCAGCACTCGTGGACAGGGGGCAGATACGCAGTATTTT.

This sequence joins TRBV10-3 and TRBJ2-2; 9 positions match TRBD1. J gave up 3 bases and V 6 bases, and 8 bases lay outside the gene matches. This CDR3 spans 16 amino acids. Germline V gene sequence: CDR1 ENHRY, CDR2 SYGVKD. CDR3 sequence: CAIRPGQGFDTGELFF. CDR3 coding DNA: TGTGCCATCAGACCGGGACAGGGATTCGACACCGGGGAGCTGTTTTTT.

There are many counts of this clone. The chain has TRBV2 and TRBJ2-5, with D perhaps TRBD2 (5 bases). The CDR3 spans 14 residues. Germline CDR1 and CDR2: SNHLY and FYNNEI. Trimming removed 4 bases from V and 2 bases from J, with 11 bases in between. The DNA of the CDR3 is TGTGCCAGCAGTGGGGTGACTAAACAAGAGACCCAGTACTTC. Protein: CASSGVTKQETQYF.